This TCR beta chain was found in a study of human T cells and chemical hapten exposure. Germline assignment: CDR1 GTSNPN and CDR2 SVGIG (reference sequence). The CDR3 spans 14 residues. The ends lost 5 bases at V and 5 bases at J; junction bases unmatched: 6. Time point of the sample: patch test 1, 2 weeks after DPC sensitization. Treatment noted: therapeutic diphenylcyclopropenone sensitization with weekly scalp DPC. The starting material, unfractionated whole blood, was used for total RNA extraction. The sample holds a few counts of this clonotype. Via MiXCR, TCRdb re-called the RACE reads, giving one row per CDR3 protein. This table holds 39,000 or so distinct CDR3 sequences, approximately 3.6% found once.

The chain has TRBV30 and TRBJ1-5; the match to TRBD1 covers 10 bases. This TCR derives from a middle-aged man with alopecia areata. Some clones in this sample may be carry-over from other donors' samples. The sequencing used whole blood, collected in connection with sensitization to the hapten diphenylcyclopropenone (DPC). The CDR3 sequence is CAWGGQGPYQPQHF. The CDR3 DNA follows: TGTGCCTGGGGGGGACAGGGGCCCTATCAGCCCCAGCATTTT.